The 12 T cell receptor beta chains reported below all come from one sample, sequenced in a study of blood T cell repertoires in COVID-19. Assay: immunoSEQ multiplex PCR; the TCRdb copy retains only in-frame clones and omits some. The repertoire includes 300,000 to 450,000 clones, 85% of them detected once, and roughly 3.7% sits in the top ten. Sequenced input: peripheral blood. The receptors originated from a woman aged 18-29 years with acute or convalescent COVID-19.

The V and J genes are TRBV25-1 and TRBJ1-6; possible D gene TRBD1, 6 bases. The CDR3 totals 14 residues. Germline CDR1 reads MGHDK; CDR2 reads SYGVNS. Trimming shortened V by 3 bases and J by 9 bases, and 12 bases separated the two germline ends. CDR3 amino acids: CASSDSGEGSPLHF. In nucleotides, the CDR3 is TGTGCCAGCAGTGATTCAGGGGAGGGTTCACCCCTCCACTTT.

The chain couples TRBV7-8 to TRBJ1-1; D is possibly TRBD1 (5 bases). V lost 3 bases and J 7 bases, leaving 12 bases between the germline ends. The CDR3 runs 13 residues. Germline CDR1 reads SGHVS; CDR2 reads FQNEAQ. Here the CDR3 DNA reads TGTGCCAGCAGCTTTTTGGTTCAGGGTGAAGCTTTCTTT. Translation: CASSFLVQGEAFF.

This clone is a singleton in its sample. V and J are TRBV29-1 and TRBJ2-3, with TRBD1 identical over 7 bases. This CDR3 is built from 14 residues. Germline CDR1 and CDR2: SQVTM and ANQGSEA. J lost 1 base, V lost 7 bases, and 8 bases had no gene match. In DNA form, the CDR3 reads TGCAGCGCCACCGGACAGGCGGGCACAGATACGCAGTATTTT. It codes for CSATGQAGTDTQYF.

The chain uses TRBV19 and TRBJ1-2; possibly TRBD1 for D (5 bases). CDR1 is LNHDA, CDR2 SQIVND, per germline (reference sequence). V shed 4 bases and J shed 9 bases, with 18 bases lying between them. The CDR3 extends over 14 amino acids. The CDR3 is CASSKTGLLDSYTF. The CDR3 nucleotides are TGTGCCAGTAGTAAAACAGGTTTACTTGACAGCTACACCTTC.

This clone was recorded a few times. This CDR3 reads CASDERSSYNSPLHF. For the CDR3, the DNA is TGTGCCAGCGACGAAAGGAGCTCCTATAATTCACCCCTCCACTTT. The gene calls are TRBV28 and TRBJ1-6, with D uncertain. Trimming left V 8 bases short and J 0 bases short, with 11 bases between. The CDR3 is 15 residues long. Germline V gene lookup returns CDR1 MDHEN and CDR2 SYDVKM.

The chain carries TRBV5-1 and TRBJ1-2, with D hard to call. CDR1 is SGHRS, CDR2 YFSETQ, per germline. This CDR3 has 12 amino acids. Trimming left V 6 bases short and J 8 bases short, with 14 bases between. The CDR3 region is CASKYGNSGYTF. The CDR3 DNA sequence: TGCGCCAGCAAATACGGGAACTCCGGCTACACCTTC.

This chain joins TRBV27 and TRBJ2-5; 7 nucleotides match TRBD2. CDR3 length: 14 amino acids. Trimming removed 4 bases from V and 5 bases from J; junction bases left unmatched: 7. Looked up from germline, CDR1 is MNHEY and CDR2 is SMNVEV (reference sequence). CDR3 in amino acids: CASSSWTSMETQYF. As DNA, the CDR3 is TGTGCCAGCAGTTCTTGGACTAGTATGGAGACCCAGTACTTC.

The V gene is TRBV24-1, the J gene TRBJ2-6, with 11 bases identical to TRBD1. CDR3 length: 20 residues. After removal of 4 bases from V and 0 bases from J, the junction contained 10 bases not matched to a gene. Germline V gene sequence: CDR1 KGHDR, CDR2 SFDVKD. CDR3 amino acids: CATSDRGQGAPLSGANVLTF. CDR3 bases: TGTGCCACCAGTGACCGAGGACAGGGGGCCCCTCTCTCTGGGGCCAACGTCCTGACTTTC.

The chain joins TRBV12-3 or TRBV12-4 to TRBJ2-7; D gene uncertain. V was cut by 5 bases and J by 3 bases, with 11 bases left in between. The CDR3 is 13 amino acids. CDR3 in DNA: TGTGCCAGCAGTCGATACTCTCTCTACGAGCAGTACTTC. Translated, it gives CASSRYSLYEQYF.

This chain uses TRBV7-2 with TRBJ1-2; 7 bases match TRBD1. V trimming: 4 bases; J trimming: 4 bases; junction bases outside the gene matches: 9. This CDR3 contains 15 residues. Germline V gene sequence: CDR1 SGHTA, CDR2 FQGNSA. CDR3 nucleotides: TGTGCCAGCAGCTCACCGACAGGGATCGGCTATGGCTACACCTTC. This translates into CASSSPTGIGYGYTF.

The chain recombines TRBV11-1 with TRBJ2-7, with a possible D match to TRBD2 (6 bases). CDR3 length equals 14 residues. The V end was cut by 2 bases, the J end by 7 bases, with 15 bases between. Germline-derived CDR1 and CDR2 are SGHAT and FQDESV (reference sequence). In DNA form, the CDR3 reads TGTGCCAGCAGCTTAATGCGGGAAATGGGTGAGCAGTACTTC. It translates to CASSLMREMGEQYF.

This chain joins TRBV18 and TRBJ2-7; TRBD2 matches at 7 bases. This CDR3 spans 16 amino acids. CDR1 and CDR2 (germline): KGHSH, LQKENI. The V and J ends lost 3 bases and 2 bases, in that order; junction bases with no gene match: 10. Here the CDR3 reads CASSPNLAAETYEQYF. The DNA of the CDR3 is TGTGCCAGCTCACCGAACCTAGCGGCTGAAACCTACGAGCAGTACTTC.